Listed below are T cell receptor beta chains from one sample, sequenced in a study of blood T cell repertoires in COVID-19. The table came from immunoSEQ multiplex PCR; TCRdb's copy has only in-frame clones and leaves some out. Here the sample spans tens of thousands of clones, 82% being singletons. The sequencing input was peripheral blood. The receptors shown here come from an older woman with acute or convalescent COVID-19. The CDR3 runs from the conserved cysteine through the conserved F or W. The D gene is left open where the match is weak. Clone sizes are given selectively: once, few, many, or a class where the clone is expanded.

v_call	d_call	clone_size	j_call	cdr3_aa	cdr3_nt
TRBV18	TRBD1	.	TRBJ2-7	CASSPRQGPSYEQYF	TGTGCCAGCTCACCCAGACAGGGACCATCCTACGAGCAGTACTTC
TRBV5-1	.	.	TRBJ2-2	CASRTYSSNTGELFF	TGCGCCAGCAGAACCTACTCGTCGAACACCGGGGAGCTGTTTTTT
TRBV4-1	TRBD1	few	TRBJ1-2	CASSQDRVGGYTF	TGCGCCAGCAGCCAGGACAGGGTCGGCGGCTACACCTTC
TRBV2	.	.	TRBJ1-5	CASRGGAGNQPQHF	TGTGCCAGCAGGGGGGGGGCCGGCAATCAGCCCCAGCATTTT
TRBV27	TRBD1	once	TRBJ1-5	CASSMGQGRGNQPQHF	TGTGCCAGCAGTATGGGACAGGGGAGAGGCAATCAGCCCCAGCATTTT
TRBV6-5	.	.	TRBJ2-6	CASSQGPGANVLTF	TGTGCCAGCAGTCAGGGCCCTGGGGCCAACGTCCTGACTTTC
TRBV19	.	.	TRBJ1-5	CASSISWARRSNQPQHF	TGTGCCAGTAGTATTTCCTGGGCTCGGCGAAGCAATCAGCCCCAGCATTTT
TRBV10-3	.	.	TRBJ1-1	CAISESMAEGNTEAFF	TGTGCCATCAGTGAGTCGATGGCAGAGGGAAACACTGAAGCTTTCTTT
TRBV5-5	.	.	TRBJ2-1	CASSWGGAVRGQFF	TGTGCCAGCAGCTGGGGCGGGGCGGTTAGGGGGCAGTTCTTC
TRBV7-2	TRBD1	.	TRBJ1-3	CASSSTGTAGNTIYF	TGTGCCAGCAGCTCGACCGGGACAGCTGGAAACACCATATATTTT
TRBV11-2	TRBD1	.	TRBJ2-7	CASSLVVRGEQYF	TGTGCCAGCAGCTTAGTAGTCAGGGGGGAGCAGTACTTC
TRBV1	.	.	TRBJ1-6	CTSSQGRNRGPGPLHF	TGCACCAGCAGCCAGGGAAGGAACAGGGGGCCGGGACCCCTCCACTTT
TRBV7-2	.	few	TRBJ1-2	CASSLGRGQMPNYGYTF	TGTGCCAGCAGCTTAGGCCGAGGACAGATGCCTAACTATGGCTACACCTTC
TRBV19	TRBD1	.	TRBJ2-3	CASSPHRGRGDTQYF	TGTGCCAGTAGTCCCCACAGGGGCCGGGGAGATACGCAGTATTTT
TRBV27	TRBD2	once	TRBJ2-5	CASSLDWLAANQETQYF	TGTGCCAGCAGTTTAGACTGGCTAGCGGCTAATCAAGAGACCCAGTACTTC
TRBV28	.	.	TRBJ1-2	CASSRPGDYGYTF	TGTGCCAGCAGCCGGCCGGGGGACTATGGCTACACCTTC
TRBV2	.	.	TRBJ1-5	CASSVSPNQPQHF	TGTGCCAGCAGTGTCTCTCCCAATCAGCCCCAGCATTTT
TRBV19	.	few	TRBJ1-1	CASSHRALNTEAFF	TGTGCCAGTAGTCACAGGGCCCTGAACACTGAAGCTTTCTTT
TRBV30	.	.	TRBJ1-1	CAWEEQGNTEAFF	TGTGCCTGGGAGGAACAGGGTAACACTGAAGCTTTCTTT
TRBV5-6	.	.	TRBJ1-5	CASSLEGYSNQPQHF	TGTGCCAGCAGCTTGGAGGGGTATAGCAATCAGCCCCAGCATTTT
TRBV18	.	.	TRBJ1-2	CASSPPQDGGGKGYTF	TGTGCCAGCTCACCACCGCAGGATGGGGGCGGTAAAGGCTACACCTTC
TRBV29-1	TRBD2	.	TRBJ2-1	CSVLPTSGYNEQFF	TGCAGCGTCCTACCGACTAGCGGCTACAATGAGCAGTTCTTC
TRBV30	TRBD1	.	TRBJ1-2	CAWSVMDRGYNYGYTF	TGTGCCTGGAGTGTAATGGACAGGGGGTATAACTATGGCTACACCTTC
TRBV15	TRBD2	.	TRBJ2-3	CATCTSGSTDTQYF	TGTGCCACCTGTACTAGCGGCAGCACAGATACGCAGTATTTT
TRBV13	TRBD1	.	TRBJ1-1	CASSTRDRFAEAFF	TGTGCCAGCAGCACGAGGGACAGATTCGCTGAAGCTTTCTTT
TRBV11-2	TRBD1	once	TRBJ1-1	CASSLAGGQGNTEAFF	TGTGCCAGCAGCTTAGCGGGGGGACAGGGGAACACTGAAGCTTTCTTT
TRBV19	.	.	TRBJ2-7	CASSIGLQGTYEQYF	TGTGCCAGTAGTATAGGTCTACAGGGCACCTACGAGCAGTACTTC
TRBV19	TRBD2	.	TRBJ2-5	CASSIPGLAGTETQYF	TGTGCCAGTAGTATCCCGGGACTAGCGGGGACAGAGACCCAGTACTTC
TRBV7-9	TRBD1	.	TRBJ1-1	CASSQTGGRTEAFF	TGTGCCAGCAGCCAGACAGGGGGCCGGACTGAAGCTTTCTTT
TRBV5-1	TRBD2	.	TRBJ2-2	CARNTGGAGRTGELFF	TGCGCCCGCAACACGGGGGGGGCCGGGCGCACCGGGGAGCTGTTTTTT
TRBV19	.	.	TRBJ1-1	CASSSYGRGLNTEAFF	TGTGCCAGTAGTTCCTATGGCAGGGGCCTGAACACTGAAGCTTTCTTT
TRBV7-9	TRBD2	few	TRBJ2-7	CASTLSGGSYEQYF	TGTGCCAGCACTCTTAGCGGGGGCTCCTACGAGCAGTACTTC
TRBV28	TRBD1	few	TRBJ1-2	CASSLGDSFPGEGYTF	TGTGCCAGCAGCCTAGGGGACAGCTTCCCCGGTGAGGGCTACACCTTC
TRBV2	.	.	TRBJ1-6	CASSEGRSYNSPLHF	TGTGCCAGCAGTGAAGGGCGGTCCTATAATTCACCCCTCCACTTT
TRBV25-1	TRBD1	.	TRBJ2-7	CASSKEQGAYEQYF	TGTGCCAGCAGTAAAGAACAGGGGGCTTACGAGCAGTACTTC
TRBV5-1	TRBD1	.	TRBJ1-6	CASSLGDRTNSPLHF	TGCGCCAGCAGCTTGGGGGACAGAACGAATTCACCCCTCCACTTT
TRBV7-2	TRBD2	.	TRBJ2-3	CASSLHGRREVYTQYF	TGTGCCAGCAGCCTACATGGGCGGCGGGAGGTTTATACGCAGTATTTT
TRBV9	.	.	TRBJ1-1	CASSEFQGGMNTEAFF	TGTGCCAGCAGCGAATTCCAGGGTGGTATGAACACTGAAGCTTTCTTT
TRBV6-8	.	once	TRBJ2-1	CASSYGGDEQFF	TGTGCCAGCAGTTATGGCGGCGATGAGCAGTTCTTC
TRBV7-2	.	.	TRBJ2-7	CASTSAYDLYF	TGTGCCAGCACCTCTGCCTACGATCTGTACTTC
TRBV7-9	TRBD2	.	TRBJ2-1	CASSLVIGGRYNEQFF	TGTGCCAGCAGCTTAGTTATCGGGGGGAGATACAATGAGCAGTTCTTC
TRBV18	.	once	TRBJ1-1	CASSPFEGSGTEAFF	TGTGCCAGCTCACCATTCGAGGGATCGGGTACTGAAGCTTTCTTT
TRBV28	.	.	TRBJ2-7	CASRQQGYEQYF	TGTGCCAGCAGGCAACAGGGCTACGAGCAGTACTTC
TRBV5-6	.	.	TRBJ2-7	CASSLGMRLTSYEQYF	TGTGCCAGCAGCTTGGGGATGCGGCTAACTAGCTACGAGCAGTACTTC
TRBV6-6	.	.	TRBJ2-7	CASSAGPSYEQYF	TGTGCCAGCAGCGCGGGGCCCTCCTACGAGCAGTACTTC
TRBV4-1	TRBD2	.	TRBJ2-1	CASRPGGTSPYNEQFF	TGCGCCAGCAGACCGGGTGGGACTAGCCCCTACAATGAGCAGTTCTTC
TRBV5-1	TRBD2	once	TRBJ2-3	CASSPSGRGSTDTQYF	TGCGCCAGCAGCCCTAGCGGGAGGGGTAGCACAGATACGCAGTATTTT
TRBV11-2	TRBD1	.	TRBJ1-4	CASSSSDRGNGKLFF	TGTGCCAGCAGCTCGAGCGACAGGGGTAACGGAAAACTGTTTTTT
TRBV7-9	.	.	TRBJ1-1	CASSAEMNTEAFF	TGTGCCAGCAGCGCCGAGATGAACACTGAAGCTTTCTTT
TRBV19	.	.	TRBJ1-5	CASRGWARGQPQHF	TGTGCCAGTAGAGGATGGGCCAGGGGTCAGCCCCAGCATTTT
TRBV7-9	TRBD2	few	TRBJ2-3	CASRPTSGMRVRTDTQYF	TGTGCCAGCCGGCCGACTAGCGGGATGAGGGTGCGCACAGATACGCAGTATTTT
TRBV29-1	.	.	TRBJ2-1	CSVDWSYNEQFF	TGCAGCGTTGATTGGAGTTACAATGAGCAGTTCTTC
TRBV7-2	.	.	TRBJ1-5	CASSLQPLHSGQPQHF	TGTGCCAGCAGCTTACAACCCCTCCACTCCGGTCAGCCCCAGCATTTT
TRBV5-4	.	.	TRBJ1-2	CASSRYREPGYTF	TGTGCCAGCAGCCGGTACAGGGAGCCCGGCTACACCTTC